The text below deals with one T cell receptor beta chain. Its antigen is as yet unknown. The sample comes from a study of Ad26.COV2.S vaccination and SARS-CoV-2 variants. V lost 7 bases and J lost 6; bases outside the gene matches: 16. Germline CDR1 reads MDHEN; CDR2 reads SYDVKM. The CDR3 covers 17 residues. Profiled with immunoSEQ multiplex PCR; TCRdb holds only in-frame clones, not every one. The sample has around 300,000 clones, 85% to 90% seen once. Sample treatment: some 19 received Ad26.COV2.S at low or high dose, single or two shots; roughly five received placebo; per-sample allocation not given. All samples were drawn on day 63, counting from the first vaccine or placebo injection. It was an adult aged 18-55 years in Boston who was the donor. Study findings and constraints: Breadth measured for non-spike TCRs was similar across vaccine and placebo recipients.

The material sequenced was peripheral blood, taken in a trial of Ad26.COV2.S vaccine versus placebo. This receptor was identified in a person between 18 and 59 years old who received the Ad26.COV2.S COVID-19 vaccine or a placebo. The rearrangement joins TRBV28 to TRBJ1-1, with 11 bases fitting TRBD1. The CDR3 DNA sequence: TGTGCCAGCACAGGACAGGGGGCTCTTGAGGGTCTCGCTGAAGCTTTCTTT. Amino acids: CASTGQGALEGLAEAFF.